The rows below give T cell receptor beta chains drawn from one sample of a study of CD8 T cells in Susac syndrome. TCRdb passed the immunoSEQ multiplex PCR reads through MiXCR, listing each CDR3 protein once. The sample shows approximately 180,000 distinct CDR3 sequences, roughly 91% of them seen only once. Source material: CD4+ T cells from PBMCs. These receptors were obtained from a human donor with Susac syndrome. Each CDR3 is given without its conserved first and last residue.

V	J	CDR3
TRBV29-1	TRBJ1-1	SVQGEGLNTEAF
TRBV5-5	TRBJ1-1	ASSFGTEAF
TRBV29-1	TRBJ2-3	SVPDRGGRDTQY
TRBV5-1	TRBJ2-3	ASSRWTASSTDTQY
TRBV7-9	TRBJ2-7	ASSFERDSYEQY
TRBV27	TRBJ1-2	ASTGGAGYGYT
TRBV9	TRBJ2-1	ASSLDNEQF
TRBV5-6	TRBJ2-6	ASSLERHSGANVLT
TRBV20-1	TRBJ2-3	SARDRGPRGTDTQY
TRBV28	TRBJ1-2	ASSSGSSSYGYT
TRBV18	TRBJ2-3	ASSPAAGEVDTQY
TRBV7-3	TRBJ2-7	ASSLTGTHEQY
TRBV2	TRBJ1-5	ASRLTGGQENQPQH
TRBV5-1	TRBJ2-7	ASSNLAGGPYEQY
TRBV10-1	TRBJ1-1	ASSESSGNTEAF
TRBV4-1	TRBJ2-1	ASSPTRTATSYNEQF
TRBV9	TRBJ2-5	ASSSSPGVETQY
TRBV30	TRBJ1-2	AWSMDRAIYGYT
TRBV18	TRBJ1-2	ASSPSVADGYGYT
TRBV3-1	TRBJ2-6	ASSQDGSSGANVLT
TRBV5-5	TRBJ2-7	ASSKTSVSYEQY
TRBV3-1	TRBJ2-5	ASSQLAGWETQY
TRBV27	TRBJ1-5	ASSLGRGPNQPQH
TRBV18	TRBJ1-3	ASSLNEVDRNSGNTIY
TRBV12-3/TRBV12-4	TRBJ2-3	ASKGRGYHTQY
TRBV2	TRBJ2-5	ASSQKETQY
TRBV4-1	TRBJ1-1	ASSPGTGAEAF
TRBV27	TRBJ1-5	ASSSPGGDQPQH
TRBV12-3/TRBV12-4	TRBJ1-1	ASILGQTNTEAF
TRBV20-1	TRBJ1-5	SARDRGGYSNQPQH
TRBV4-1	TRBJ2-1	ASSHLGGDNEQF
TRBV18	TRBJ1-5	ASSPVGSTWDQPQH
TRBV30	TRBJ2-5	AWKASGGETQY
TRBV12-3/TRBV12-4	TRBJ2-1	ASRTAGTGGNEQF
TRBV28	TRBJ2-7	ATKGLAAYYEQY
TRBV3-1	TRBJ2-1	ASSQDLGESSYNEQF
TRBV18	TRBJ1-4	ASSPLTGEEEKLF
TRBV7-3	TRBJ2-3	ASSRGGRGTDTQY
TRBV29-1	TRBJ1-2	SVQDGTYGYT
TRBV4-2	TRBJ2-5	ASSQYGQGAGRRVETQY
TRBV4-2	TRBJ2-2	ASSQDETGELF
TRBV9	TRBJ1-2	ASSVAALANYGYT
TRBV6-1	TRBJ1-4	ASGNEKLF
TRBV18	TRBJ1-4	ASSSRREGEKLF
TRBV5-1	TRBJ1-2	ASSLSRDGRGYT
TRBV9	TRBJ2-7	ASSVEVTSVQKQY
TRBV13	TRBJ1-2	ASSRSGVGGYT
TRBV3-1	TRBJ1-2	ASSQREGARTRGYT
TRBV9	TRBJ2-7	ASSGPGADSYEQY
TRBV28	TRBJ1-2	ASSLGPSAT
TRBV28	TRBJ2-7	ASRPGAWSYEQY
TRBV29-1	TRBJ1-1	SVESVAANTEAF
TRBV30	TRBJ1-2	AWAGTGHYGYT
TRBV28	TRBJ1-3	ASTSTVPTGNTIY
TRBV2	TRBJ2-2	ASRPTSGNTGELF
TRBV7-2	TRBJ2-5	ASSLSRMETQY
TRBV28	TRBJ1-4	ASSFSYDDGEKLF